This record concerns one T cell receptor (beta chain) sequence. The data are from a study of blood T cell repertoires in COVID-19. V shed 0 bases and J shed 2 bases, with 11 bases lying between them. The CDR3 has 15 amino acids. Germline V gives CDR1 LGHDT, CDR2 YNNKEL (reference sequence). In the original processing: Using reference gene primer amplification, nucleated cell counts were estimated. Libraries were prepared by immunoSEQ multiplex PCR; TCRdb keeps only in-frame clonotypes and omits some of them. V, J and clone size are those of that table, while D and trimming were read from the DNA. The data hold 20,000 or so clones, with 85% to 90% observed a single time.

The V and J genes are TRBV3-1 (or the pseudogene TRBV3-2) and TRBJ2-7; D is perhaps TRBD2 (6 bases). The sequence was obtained from a woman aged 55-69 years with active COVID-19. Sequenced sample: peripheral blood. The chain's CDR3 is CASSQDLGLAYEQYF. CDR3 in DNA: TGTGCCAGCAGCCAAGATTTGGGACTCGCCTACGAGCAGTACTTC.